This T cell receptor (beta chain) was profiled in a study of blood T cell repertoires in COVID-19. Sequencing used immunoSEQ multiplex PCR; TCRdb keeps in-frame clones, though not all of them. The sample consists of under 300,000 clones, around four fifths of them appearing once. V was clipped by 6 bases and J by 2 bases, with 14 bases between them. Germline V CDR1 and CDR2: MDHEN, SYDVKM. This CDR3 has 15 residues. The TCR sequence derives from a woman aged 40 to 50 with active or convalescent COVID-19. Material: peripheral blood. The gene calls are TRBV28 and TRBJ1-5; D gene uncertain. The CDR3 loop reads CASSPIVFGNQPQHF. The CDR3 DNA reads as TGTGCCAGCAGCCCTATAGTGTTTGGCAATCAGCCCCAGCATTTT.